The 23 T cell receptor beta chains given below trace back to one sample, sequenced in a study of tumor-infiltrating lymphocytes in primary liver carcinoma. Starting from approximately 470 ng of total RNA, TCR beta cDNA was produced with a primer in the constant region. Slightly modified ARM-PCR with three nested multiplex PCR rounds yielded TCR beta libraries. Forward primers for TRBV1-TRBV30 and a C-beta reverse primer served the first two PCR rounds, at 10 cycles each. In TCRdb, the multiplex PCR reads were re-called with MiXCR into one record per CDR3 protein. The data show hundreds of thousands of distinct CDR3 sequences, more than 55% seen once. The researchers obtained blood RNA from unsorted whole blood and also extracted germline DNA. Sequencing used peripheral blood. These receptors all come from a man aged 35 to 55 with primary liver carcinoma and hepatitis B virus infection.

This clonotype was recorded a few times. The chain is built from TRBV11-2 and TRBJ1-1; TRBD1 matches at 8 bases. The ends lost 5 bases at V and 0 bases at J; junction bases unmatched: 5. Germline V gives CDR1 SGHAT, CDR2 FQNNGV. This CDR3 region has 15 residues. CDR3 residues: CASSPLGQVNTEAFF. CDR3 sequence (DNA): TGTGCCAGCAGCCCCTTGGGACAGGTGAACACTGAAGCTTTCTTT. The full variable domain, its missing parts supplied by reference TRBV11-2 and TRBJ1-1, is EAGVAQSPRYKIIEKRQSVAFWCNPISGHATLYWYQQILGQGPKLLIQFQNNGVVDDSQLPKDRFSAERLKGVDSTLKIQPAKLEDSAVYLCASSPLGQVNTEAFFGQGTRLTVV.

In regard to this clonotype: Since a much larger clone is just one base distant, this may be a read error. This CDR3 is CAIRGGPNEKLFF. CDR3 nucleotides: TGTGCCATTCGGGGAGGACCTAATGAAAAACTGTTTTTT. The gene calls are TRBV10-3 and TRBJ1-4; no reliable D call. The germline V gene has CDR1 ENHRY and CDR2 SYGVKD. The V gene lost 9 bases and the J gene lost 3 bases, with 11 bases spanning the gap. The CDR3 sequence is 13 residues long.

The chain links TRBV10-3 to TRBJ2-1; D not resolved. Deletions cut 8 bases from V and 8 bases from J, with 19 bases between. The CDR3 totals 14 residues. The germline V gene encodes CDR1 ENHRY and CDR2 SYGVKD. The CDR3 nucleotides are TGTGCCATCGGTGGGGTGGGGTCCGGCGATGAGCAGTTCTTC. Translation gives CAIGGVGSGDEQFF.

This clonotype occurred a few times. The chain combines TRBV30 with TRBJ2-7; TRBD1 matches at 7 bases. CDR1 is GTSNPN, CDR2 SVGIG, per germline (reference sequence). With 4 bases clipped from V and 4 bases from J, the junction kept 7 bases outside the gene matches. The CDR3 is made up of 13 amino acids. The CDR3 DNA sequence: TGTGCCTGGATGACAGGGTCGGGGTACGAGCAGTACTTC. This codes for CAWMTGSGYEQYF.

Details on this clonotype: The CDR3 carries no conserved terminal phenylalanine or tryptophan, so it likely arises from a read error. This rearrangement joins TRBV12-3 or TRBV12-4 to TRBJ2-5; D possibly corresponds to TRBD2 (5 bases). The CDR3 has 13 residues. V shed 1 base and J shed 8 bases, with 11 bases lying between them. Here the CDR3 reads CASSLVSGETQYY. CDR3 DNA: TGTGCCAGCAGTTTAGTGAGCGGAGAAACCCAGTACTAC.

Comments on this clonotype: Germline and junction disagree at one end, which may indicate a read error. V and J are TRBV5-1 and TRBJ2-1, with D possibly matching TRBD2 (5 bases). The CDR3 is made up of 13 amino acids. Germline values: CDR1 SGHRS, CDR2 YFSETQ. In DNA form, the CDR3 reads TGCGCCAGCAGCCAGACGGGAACCAATGAGCAGATCTTC. Translation gives CASSQTGTNEQIF.

The chain combines TRBV6-5 with TRBJ1-1; 8 bases are shared with TRBD1. V gave up 5 bases and J gave up 2 bases; unmatched junction bases: 16. Looked up from germline, CDR1 is MNHEY and CDR2 is SVGAGI. The CDR3 loop spans 18 amino acids. This CDR3 reads CASSPTRQGSTKNTEAFF. The CDR3 DNA follows: TGTGCCAGCAGTCCGACACGACAGGGGTCAACAAAAAACACTGAAGCTTTCTTT.

As concerns this clonotype: This could be a read error, since a much larger clone is one nucleotide away. The chain uses TRBV6-5 and TRBJ2-2; D might be TRBD2 (5 bases). This CDR3 spans 14 amino acids. Per the germline V gene, CDR1 is MNHEY and CDR2 is SVGAGI. V lost 7 bases, J lost 6 bases, and 15 bases lay in between. In DNA, the CDR3 is TGTGCCAGCATTGCGGTAGGGCGGGCCGGGGAGCTGTTTTTT. Its translation: CASIAVGRAGELFF.

This clonotype was recorded a few times. This may come from a read error, since a much larger clone is one base off. V gene TRBV6-5 combines with J gene TRBJ2-2; possible D gene TRBD2, 6 bases. The CDR3 consists of 15 residues. CDR1 is MNHEY, CDR2 SVGAGI, per germline. The CDR3 protein is CASSYQRGITGGLFF. DNA of the CDR3: TGTGCCAGCAGTTACCAGAGAGGGATCACCGGGGGGCTGTTTTTT.

This clonotype has only a few counts. This sequence joins TRBV5-1 and TRBJ2-1; a possible D gene is TRBD2 (6 bases). V gave up 5 bases and J gave up 4 bases, with 16 bases separating them. This CDR3 spans 15 amino acids. Germline CDR1 is SGHRS and CDR2 is YFSETQ. The DNA for the CDR3 is TGCGCCAGCAGGGTTCTAGCGTCGGGGTACAATGAGCAGTTCTTC. Its protein product is CASRVLASGYNEQFF.

There are a few counts of this clonotype. The genes are TRBV30 and TRBJ1-1; D is unresolved. Germline CDR1 is GTSNPN and CDR2 is SVGIG (reference sequence). The V and J ends lost 4 bases and 0 bases respectively, with 21 bases between them. The length of the CDR3 is 17 residues. In DNA form, the CDR3 reads TGTGCCTGGACCCAAAGAGGAGCCGCGGGTATGAACACTGAAGCTTTCTTT. Encoded protein: CAWTQRGAAGMNTEAFF.

This clonotype was recorded at least ten times. The chain is built from TRBV6-1 and TRBJ1-1; tentatively, D is TRBD1 (6 bases). The length of the CDR3 is 17 residues. The V gene lost 0 bases and the J gene lost 3 bases, with 17 bases spanning the gap. CDR1 and CDR2 from the germline V gene are MNHNS and SASEGT. CDR3 sequence (DNA): TGTGCCAGCAGTGAAGCGGTGGGGGGCGCGGTTTACACTGAAGCTTTCTTT. This sequence encodes CASSEAVGGAVYTEAFF.

Worth noting for this clonotype: A read error may explain this, as a much larger clone is one base away. The chain links TRBV6-5 to TRBJ2-1; D call uncertain. This CDR3 comprises 15 residues. Germline values: CDR1 MNHEY, CDR2 SVGAGI. Here the CDR3 reads CAGSYLPSSYNEQFF. Written as DNA, the CDR3 is TGTGCCGGCAGTTACCTACCGAGCTCCTACAATGAGCAGTTCTTC.

On this clonotype itself: At one of its ends the junction is not consistent with the germline gene, which may arise from a read error. The chain employs TRBV7-8 and TRBJ2-7, with D hard to call. CDR1 and CDR2 from the germline V gene are SGHVS and FQNEAQ. CDR3 length: 14 residues. The CDR3 region has the DNA TGTGCCAGTAGCTCGTCAGGCAACTCCTACGAGCAGTACTTC. Encoded protein: CASSSSGNSYEQYF.

Of note for this clonotype: Possible read error: a much larger clone is one base away. The V call is TRBV6-1, the J call TRBJ2-2; TRBD1 aligns across 8 bases. The CDR3 covers 14 residues. Germline V gene sequence: CDR1 MNHNS, CDR2 SASEGT. The J segment lost 0 bases and the V segment lost 7 bases, leaving 1 base of the junction unmatched. Here the CDR3 reads CASMGQANTGELFF. CDR3 DNA: TGTGCCAGCATGGGACAGGCGAACACCGGGGAGCTGTTTTTT.

Notes on this clonotype: A much bigger clone sits one base away, suggesting this may be a read error. The genes are TRBV6-2 or TRBV6-3 and TRBJ1-2; 7 bases align to TRBD1. CDR3 length: 12 residues. Germline values: CDR1 MNHEY, CDR2 SVGEGT. V trimming: 11 bases; J trimming: 7 bases; junction bases outside the gene matches: 10. DNA of the CDR3: TGTGCCGCCTCACAGGGGCGCATTGGCTACACCTTC. Translation: CAASQGRIGYTF.

This chain links TRBV28 with TRBJ2-1; TRBD2 is a possible D gene (7 bases). V shed 4 bases and J shed 2 bases, with 12 bases lying between them. CDR1 is MDHEN and CDR2 is SYDVKM in the germline V gene. The length of the CDR3 is 15 residues. The CDR3 coding sequence is TGTGCCAGCAGTTCCCTGGGGGGGCCCTACAATGAGCAGTTCTTC. Translated: CASSSLGGPYNEQFF.

This clonotype was seen a handful of times. DNA for the CDR3: TGTGCCAGCAGCCCGTCGACAGGGAAGACCATATATTTT. Translation gives CASSPSTGKTIYF. The chain uses TRBV7-9 and TRBJ1-3; 7 bases align to TRBD1. With V trimmed by 5 bases and J by 10 bases, 8 bases remained unmatched. The CDR3 is 13 residues long. Germline V gives CDR1 SEHNR, CDR2 FQNEAQ (reference sequence). Together with reference TRBV7-9 and TRBJ1-3, the CDR3 gives the full variable domain: DTGVSQNPRHKITKRGQNVTFRCDPISEHNRLYWYRQTLGQGPEFLTYFQNEAQLEKSRLLSDRFSAERPKGSFSTLEIQRTEQGDSAMYLCASSPSTGKTIYFGEGSWLTVV.

The J gene is TRBJ2-5, the V gene TRBV5-1; D tentatively reads TRBD1 or TRBD2 (7 bases each). This CDR3 comprises 18 residues. V was pared by 1 base and J by 5 bases, with 24 bases between. The germline gives CDR1 SGHRS, CDR2 YFSETQ. CDR3 bases: TGCGCCAGCAGCTTGTTTCAGGGGGGAGGGCCCCAGCGGGAGACCCAGTACTTC. This gives the protein CASSLFQGGGPQRETQYF.

The chain joins TRBV28 to TRBJ2-7; D may correspond to TRBD1 or TRBD2 (5 bases each). Germline CDR1 is MDHEN and CDR2 is SYDVKM. This CDR3 spans 16 amino acids. Trimming removed 8 bases from V and 0 bases from J, with 20 bases in between. The DNA for the CDR3 is TGTGCCAGCGGGACCCTGGGCGAGGCTAGCTCCTACGAGCAGTACTTC. Translated, it gives CASGTLGEASSYEQYF.

In its sample, this clonotype was seen many times. This chain uses TRBV6-1 with TRBJ2-7; D might be TRBD2 (6 bases). The V end lost 6 bases, the J end lost 0 bases, and 15 bases lay between the germline ends. The CDR3 extends over 15 amino acids. Germline loops: CDR1 MNHNS, CDR2 SASEGT. The CDR3 nucleotides are TGTGCCAGCAGGAAGGGGACCGGGAGCTCCTACGAGCAGTACTTC. This gives the protein CASRKGTGSSYEQYF.

Ten or more counts support this clonotype. The chain recombines TRBV10-3 with TRBJ1-5; D gene ambiguous. The CDR3 has 14 amino acids. Looked up from germline, CDR1 is ENHRY and CDR2 is SYGVKD. V lost 4 bases and J 7 bases, leaving 14 bases between the germline ends. The CDR3 coding sequence is TGTGCCATCAGTGCGGACCAAGTCGCACAGCCCCAGCATTTT. It yields the protein CAISADQVAQPQHF.

This clonotype was detected many times. The chain employs TRBV11-2 and TRBJ1-6; the match to TRBD1 covers 7 bases. Germline V gene data show CDR1 as SGHAT and CDR2 as FQNNGV. J lost 7 bases, V lost 3 bases, and 9 bases had no gene match. The CDR3 is 16 residues long. The CDR3 region is CASSFAAGTANSPLHF. CDR3 in DNA: TGTGCCAGCAGCTTCGCCGCCGGGACAGCGAATTCACCCCTCCACTTT.